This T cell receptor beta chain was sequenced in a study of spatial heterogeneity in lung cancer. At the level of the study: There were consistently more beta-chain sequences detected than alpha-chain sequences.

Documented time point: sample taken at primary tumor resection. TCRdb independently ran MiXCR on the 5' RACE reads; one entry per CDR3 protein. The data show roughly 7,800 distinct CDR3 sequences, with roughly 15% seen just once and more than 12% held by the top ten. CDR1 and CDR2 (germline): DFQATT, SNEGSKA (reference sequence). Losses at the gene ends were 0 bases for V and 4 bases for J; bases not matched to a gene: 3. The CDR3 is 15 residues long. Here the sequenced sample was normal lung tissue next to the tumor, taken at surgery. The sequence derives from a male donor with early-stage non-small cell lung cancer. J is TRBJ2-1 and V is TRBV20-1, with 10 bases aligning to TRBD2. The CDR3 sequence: CSARDGTSAYNEQFF. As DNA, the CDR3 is TGCAGTGCTAGAGATGGGACTAGCGCTTACAATGAGCAGTTCTTC.